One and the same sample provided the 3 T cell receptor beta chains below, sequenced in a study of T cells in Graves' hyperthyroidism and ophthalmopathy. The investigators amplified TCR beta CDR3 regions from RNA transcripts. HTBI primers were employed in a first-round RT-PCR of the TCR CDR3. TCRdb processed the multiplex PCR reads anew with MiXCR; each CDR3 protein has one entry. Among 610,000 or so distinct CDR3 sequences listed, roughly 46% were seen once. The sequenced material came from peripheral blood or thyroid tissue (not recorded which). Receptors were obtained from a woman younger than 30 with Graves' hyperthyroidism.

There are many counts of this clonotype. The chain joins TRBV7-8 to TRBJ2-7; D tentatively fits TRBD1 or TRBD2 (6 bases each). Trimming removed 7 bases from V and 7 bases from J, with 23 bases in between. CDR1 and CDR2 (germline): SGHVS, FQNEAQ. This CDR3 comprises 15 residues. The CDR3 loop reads CASTDPGAAGMEQYF. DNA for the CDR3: TGTGCCAGCACCGATCCAGGGGCCGCGGGGATGGAGCAGTACTTC.

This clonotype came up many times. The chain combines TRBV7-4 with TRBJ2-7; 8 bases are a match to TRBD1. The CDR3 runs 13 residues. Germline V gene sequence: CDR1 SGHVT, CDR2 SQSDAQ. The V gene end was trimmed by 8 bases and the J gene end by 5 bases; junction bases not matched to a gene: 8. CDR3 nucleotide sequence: TGTGCCAGCTGCACCCGGGACAGGCACGAGCAGTACTTC. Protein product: CASCTRDRHEQYF.

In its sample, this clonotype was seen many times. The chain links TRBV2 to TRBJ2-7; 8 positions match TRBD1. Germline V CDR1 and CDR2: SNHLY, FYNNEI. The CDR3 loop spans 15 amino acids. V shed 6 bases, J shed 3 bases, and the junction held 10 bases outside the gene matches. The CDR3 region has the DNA TGTGCCAGCAGACTCGACGGACAGGGCGGCTACGAGCAGTACTTC. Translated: CASRLDGQGGYEQYF.